Below are 12 T cell receptor beta chains sequenced from a single sample in a study of blood T cell repertoires in COVID-19. Libraries were prepared by immunoSEQ multiplex PCR; TCRdb keeps only in-frame clonotypes and omits some of them. The table records 250,000 to 350,000 clones, 88% of them present only once. Material: peripheral blood. The receptors were sampled from a woman between 50 and 59 years old with active or convalescent COVID-19.

The chain couples TRBV5-4 to TRBJ1-1, with unresolved D. This CDR3 is built from 14 residues. V was shortened by 1 base and J by 0 bases, with 7 bases between the two germline ends. Germline V lookup: CDR1 SGHNT, CDR2 YYREEE (reference sequence). CDR3 bases: TGTGCCAGCAGCTTGTACGGGATGAACACTGAAGCTTTCTTT. This sequence encodes CASSLYGMNTEAFF.

This clone was seen just once. This chain connects TRBV29-1 to TRBJ2-7; D might be TRBD2 (5 bases). The V end was cut by 7 bases, the J end by 6 bases, with 19 bases between. This CDR3 spans 13 amino acids. The V gene's germline CDR1 is SQVTM and CDR2 ANQGSEA. The CDR3 spells CSGQRGWDSEQYF. The CDR3 DNA reads TGCAGCGGGCAGCGCGGGTGGGATAGCGAGCAGTACTTC.

This chain uses TRBV30 with TRBJ2-7; unclear D gene. Looked up from germline, CDR1 is GTSNPN and CDR2 is SVGIG (reference sequence). Trimming took 1 base from V and 7 from J, leaving 8 bases between them. The CDR3 covers 11 residues. The CDR3 loop reads CAWSGQREQYF. The CDR3 DNA reads as TGTGCCTGGAGTGGGCAGAGGGAGCAGTACTTC.

The chain carries TRBV28 and TRBJ1-2; D possibly corresponds to TRBD1 (5 bases). The V and J ends lost 7 bases and 4 bases respectively, with 37 bases between them. This CDR3 is built from 21 residues. Germline assignment: CDR1 MDHEN and CDR2 SYDVKM. The CDR3 DNA is TGTGCCAGCACTGTTAACCGGAGGCGAAAGGCCGGGACTGCGAGTCTCTATGGCTACACCTTC. This translates into CASTVNRRRKAGTASLYGYTF.

This chain links TRBV7-2 with TRBJ2-7; 10 bases match TRBD1. Trimming removed 4 bases from V and 5 bases from J; junction bases left unmatched: 8. The CDR3 loop spans 15 amino acids. Per the germline V gene, CDR1 is SGHTA and CDR2 is FQGNSA. The chain's CDR3 is CASSSGQGVENEQYF. The CDR3 DNA reads TGTGCCAGCAGCTCCGGACAGGGGGTTGAAAACGAGCAGTACTTC.

This clone was seen only once. The chain couples TRBV14 to TRBJ1-1; 9 bases map to TRBD1. Germline V lookup: CDR1 SGHDN, CDR2 FVKESK. V was clipped by 0 bases and J by 6 bases; unmatched bases: 8. CDR3 size: 16 residues. The CDR3 spells CASSQDGPRTGAEAFF. In DNA form, the CDR3 reads TGTGCCAGCAGCCAAGATGGCCCCAGGACAGGGGCTGAAGCTTTCTTT.

The J gene is TRBJ2-5, the V gene TRBV11-1, with 7 bases aligning to TRBD2. V was clipped by 4 bases and J by 2 bases; unmatched bases: 10. The CDR3 runs 16 residues. Germline CDR1 reads SGHAT; CDR2 reads FQDESV (reference sequence). This CDR3 is CASSSRRGTGQETQYF. CDR3 sequence (DNA): TGTGCCAGCAGCTCGAGGCGGGGGACCGGACAAGAGACCCAGTACTTC. The full variable domain, in which reference TRBV11-1 and TRBJ2-5 provide the parts outside the CDR3, is EAEVAQSPRYKITEKSQAVAFWCDPISGHATLYWYRQILGQGPELLVQFQDESVVDDSQLPKDRFSAERLKGVDSTLKIQPAELGDSAMYLCASSSRRGTGQETQYFGPGTRLLVL.

The V call is TRBV6-6, the J call TRBJ1-1; the D gene is possibly TRBD1 (5 bases). Trimming left V 3 bases short and J 0 bases short, with 8 bases between. The CDR3 totals 14 residues. CDR1 and CDR2 from the germline V gene are MNHNY and SVGAGI (reference sequence). CDR3 protein: CASSYQGMNTEAFF. CDR3 sequence (DNA): TGTGCCAGCAGTTATCAGGGTATGAACACTGAAGCTTTCTTT.

The chain joins TRBV4-1 to TRBJ2-7, with TRBD2 matching over 14 bases. This CDR3 region has 16 residues. CDR1 MGHRA and CDR2 YSYEKL come from the germline V gene. After removal of 2 bases from V and 1 base from J, the junction contained 1 base not matched to a gene. The CDR3 spells CASSQRTSGGSYEQYF. CDR3 in DNA: TGCGCCAGCAGCCAACGGACTAGCGGGGGGTCCTACGAGCAGTACTTC.

The chain couples TRBV24-1 to TRBJ2-5, with D perhaps TRBD1 (6 bases). The germline V and J ends were trimmed by 2 bases and 4 bases, with 10 bases remaining between them. The V gene's germline CDR1 is KGHDR and CDR2 SFDVKD. The CDR3 totals 14 residues. Here the CDR3 reads CATSDSDRIETQYF. The CDR3 DNA is TGTGCCACCAGTGATTCCGACAGGATAGAGACCCAGTACTTC.

The chain couples TRBV7-3 to TRBJ2-2; tentative D call: TRBD1 (7 bases). Per the germline V gene, CDR1 is SGHTA and CDR2 is FQGTGA. The ends were cut back, 8 bases at V and 5 bases at J, with 18 bases in the middle. The CDR3 runs to 15 residues. The CDR3 DNA follows: TGTGCCAGCTCGAGCAGGGGGGAGATGACCGGGGAGCTGTTTTTT. Translated: CASSSRGEMTGELFF.

The chain is built from TRBV7-6 and TRBJ2-1; TRBD2 is a possible D gene (5 bases). This CDR3 spans 15 amino acids. V shed 5 bases and J shed 10 bases, with 21 bases lying between them. CDR1 and CDR2 from the germline V gene are SGHVS and FNYEAQ. In DNA, the CDR3 is TGTGCCAGCAGCCTAGACCGGGCCGCAGAGGGAGAGCAGTTCTTC. Protein: CASSLDRAAEGEQFF.